The sequence of this T cell receptor beta chain was determined in a study of blood T cell repertoires in COVID-19. The overall study: Collection of acute and convalescent COVID-19 samples took place in the United States, Italy and Spain.

There are a few counts of this clone. Sequenced by immunoSEQ multiplex PCR; TCRdb stores in-frame clones only, minus some. The sample includes 200,000 to 250,000 clones, more than 80% of them seen just once. Sequencing was done on a sample of PBMCs or T cells enriched from blood (not recorded which). The sequence came from a man in his sixties who had recovered from COVID-19.

CDR3 DNA: TGCGCCAGCAGCTTGGCCGGGACAGGTGGTTACGAGCAGTACTTC. Encoded protein: CASSLAGTGGYEQYF. The chain combines TRBV5-1 with TRBJ2-7; 8 bases match TRBD1. The V gene's germline CDR1 is SGHRS and CDR2 YFSETQ. CDR3 length: 15 amino acids. With V trimmed by 0 bases and J by 4 bases, 6 bases remained unmatched.